This entry lists 15 T cell receptor beta chains sequenced from one sample in a study of blood T cell repertoires in COVID-19 (TCRdb year 2020). Library prep was done by the immunoSEQ multiplex PCR assay. The clones in this table, taken by TCRdb from immuneACCESS, are in-frame only. Not every clone is retained; where verified, under half of the shortfall comes from an unresolved V gene, and the cause of the rest is unknown. The sample has about 300,000 clones on record, around 86% of them singletons. Jointly, the top ten make up about 1.2% of the sample. The material sequenced was peripheral blood. The receptors shown here come from a man between 65 and 85 years old with acute or convalescent COVID-19.

V usage is TRBV12-3 or TRBV12-4 and J usage is TRBJ2-3; D is unresolved. This CDR3 comprises 13 residues. Trimming stripped 8 bases from V and 1 base from J, with 10 bases between. The CDR3 sequence: CASQRGGTDTQYF. CDR3 DNA: TGTGCCAGCCAACGAGGCGGCACAGATACGCAGTATTTT.

This chain uses TRBV18 with TRBJ1-1; TRBD1 is a possible D gene (5 bases). The germline V gene encodes CDR1 KGHSH and CDR2 LQKENI. The length of the CDR3 is 14 residues. V was shortened by 2 bases and J by 4 bases, with 11 bases between the two germline ends. The DNA for the CDR3 is TGTGCCAGCTCACCAATGGGGCTCGGCACTGAAGCTTTCTTT. Protein: CASSPMGLGTEAFF.

This chain connects TRBV5-1 to TRBJ2-5; D not resolved. The CDR3 has 13 amino acids. V was clipped by 5 bases and J by 2 bases, with 10 bases between them. Germline values: CDR1 SGHRS, CDR2 YFSETQ. The CDR3 region has the DNA TGCGCCAGCAGTATCCAGGCTCAAGAGACCCAGTACTTC. It is translated as CASSIQAQETQYF. Based on the CDR3 plus reference TRBV5-1 and TRBJ2-5, the full variable domain is KAGVTQTPRYLIKTRGQQVTLSCSPISGHRSVSWYQQTPGQGLQFLFEYFSETQRNKGNFPGRFSGRQFSNSRSEMNVSTLELGDSALYLCASSIQAQETQYFGPGTRLLVL.

The chain links TRBV5-1 to TRBJ1-2; D is unclear. V was trimmed by 3 bases and J by 4 bases, leaving 13 bases between them. CDR3 length: 14 residues. From germline, CDR1 is SGHRS and CDR2 YFSETQ. This CDR3 is CASSSLTSSYGYTF. CDR3 bases: TGCGCCAGCAGCTCGTTGACTTCTAGCTATGGCTACACCTTC.

The chain employs TRBV30 and TRBJ2-7; D possibly corresponds to TRBD1 (5 bases). Trimming took off 0 bases at V and 7 bases at J, with 13 bases between the two ends. The CDR3 runs to 13 residues. Per germline, CDR1 GTSNPN and CDR2 SVGIG (reference sequence). The CDR3 here is CAWSVRQGKEQYF. The CDR3 DNA reads as TGTGCCTGGAGTGTAAGGCAGGGAAAAGAGCAGTACTTC.

The sample holds one count of this clone. The gene calls are TRBV4-3 and TRBJ1-1, with unresolved D. Trimming took off 0 bases at V and 6 bases at J, with 5 bases between the two ends. The CDR3 runs to 12 residues. Germline values: CDR1 LGHNA, CDR2 YSLEER. Here the CDR3 DNA reads TGCGCCAGCAGCCAAGACCGGTCTGAAGCTTTCTTT. Translating gives CASSQDRSEAFF.

In its sample, this clone was seen a few times. This rearrangement joins TRBV7-2 to TRBJ1-3, with TRBD1 identical over 7 bases. CDR1 and CDR2 from the germline V gene are SGHTA and FQGNSA. This CDR3 has 15 residues. The ends lost 5 bases at V and 2 bases at J; junction bases unmatched: 6. In DNA, the CDR3 is TGTGCCAGCAGCGTAACCGGGACAGCTGGAAACACCATATATTTT. Encoded protein: CASSVTGTAGNTIYF.

The chain employs TRBV7-8 and TRBJ1-2; 9 bases map to TRBD1. V dropped 5 bases and J dropped 2; count of bases not matched to a gene: 3. This CDR3 contains 14 residues. Germline V gives CDR1 SGHVS, CDR2 FQNEAQ. CDR3 nucleotides: TGTGCCAGCAGCCGGGGACAGGGCAACTATGGCTACACCTTC. Its protein product is CASSRGQGNYGYTF. The variable domain in full, completed from reference TRBV7-8 and TRBJ1-2, reads GAGVSQSPRYKVAKRGQDVALRCDPISGHVSLFWYQQALGQGPEFLTYFQNEAQLDKSGLPSDRFFAERPEGSVSTLKIQRTQQEDSAVYLCASSRGQGNYGYTFGSGTRLTVV.

The chain couples TRBV11-2 to TRBJ1-6; 7 bases are a match to TRBD1. Germline values: CDR1 SGHAT, CDR2 FQNNGV. This CDR3 is 16 amino acids long. V lost 1 base and J lost 8; bases outside the gene matches: 8. The CDR3 protein is CASSLAGDRVYSPLHF. CDR3 sequence (DNA): TGTGCCAGCAGCTTAGCAGGTGACAGGGTATATTCACCCCTCCACTTT.

This chain uses TRBV27 with TRBJ2-1; possible D gene TRBD2, 6 bases. This CDR3 comprises 15 residues. Germline loops: CDR1 MNHEY, CDR2 SMNVEV (reference sequence). Trimming stripped 0 bases from V and 10 bases from J, with 16 bases between. DNA of the CDR3: TGTGCCAGCAGTTTATCGATCTGGGGAGGAGGGGAGCAGTTCTTC. It encodes CASSLSIWGGGEQFF.

The genes are TRBV18 and TRBJ2-3; 10 positions match TRBD2. CDR3 size: 16 residues. V shed 6 bases and J 0 bases; nucleotides not matched to a gene: 6. Germline V gene sequence: CDR1 KGHSH, CDR2 LQKENI. The CDR3 protein is CASSEREGTSTDTQYF. Here the CDR3 DNA reads TGTGCCAGCTCTGAGCGGGAGGGCACTAGCACAGATACGCAGTATTTT.

V gene TRBV5-1 combines with J gene TRBJ2-1, with 10 bases lining up with TRBD2. The CDR3 runs to 15 residues. The V segment lost 0 bases and the J segment 7 bases; nucleotides outside the gene matches: 4. The germline V gene has CDR1 SGHRS and CDR2 YFSETQ. The CDR3 bases are TGCGCCAGCAGCTTGGCCCTAGCGGGAGTTAATGAGCAGTTCTTC. It translates to CASSLALAGVNEQFF.

The rearrangement links TRBV4-3 to TRBJ2-7; TRBD1 agrees at 7 bases. There are 17 residues in the CDR3. Germline values: CDR1 LGHNA, CDR2 YSLEER. Trimming at V came to 0 bases and at J to 6 bases, leaving 14 bases not matched to a gene. The DNA for the CDR3 is TGCGCCAGCAGCCAAGAACTAGGGGGCAGGGCGTCTGGCGAGCAGTACTTC. Its translation: CASSQELGGRASGEQYF.

This clone was seen more than once but under ten times. The chain couples TRBV6-5 to TRBJ1-3, with a weak D call TRBD1 (5 bases). V was shortened by 4 bases and J by 1 base, with 11 bases between the two germline ends. The CDR3 contains 15 residues. The germline gives CDR1 MNHEY, CDR2 SVGAGI. CDR3 in DNA: TGTGCCAGCAGTTCCCAGGGTGGTTCTGGAAACACCATATATTTT. This codes for CASSSQGGSGNTIYF.

This clone was detected only once. V and J are TRBV15 and TRBJ1-3; D gene uncertain. The CDR3 loop spans 15 amino acids. The ends were cut back, 3 bases at V and 0 bases at J, with 9 bases in the middle. Per the germline V gene, CDR1 is LNHNV and CDR2 is YYDKDF (reference sequence). CDR3 nucleotides: TGTGCCACCAGCAGCGACTTATACTCTGGAAACACCATATATTTT. It specifies CATSSDLYSGNTIYF.